Shown below are 20 T cell receptor beta chains from a single sample sequenced in a study of shared clonotypes between healthy human individuals. Clones were read by immunoSEQ multiplex PCR, and TCRdb kept only the in-frame ones, dropping some. The sample carries approximately 530,000 clones, 90% to 96% recorded once. Sequenced: naive CD4+ T cells sorted from blood. Subset noted: CD45RA+ positively selected. All receptors come from a woman in her 30s in good health.

This chain joins TRBV19 and TRBJ2-7; a weak D match, TRBD1 (8 bases). From germline, CDR1 is LNHDA and CDR2 SQIVND (reference sequence). V was shortened by 5 bases and J by 3 bases, with 23 bases between the two germline ends. There are 17 residues in the CDR3. The CDR3 reads CASSEDRVKTSIYEQYF. CDR3 in DNA: TGTGCCAGTAGTGAGGACAGGGTTAAGACTAGCATCTACGAGCAGTACTTC. The entire variable domain, with the rest obtained from reference TRBV19 and TRBJ2-7, is as follows: DGGITQSPKYLFRKEGQNVTLSCEQNLNHDAMYWYRQDPGQGLRLIYYSQIVNDFQKGDIAEGYSVSREKKESFPLTVTSAQKNPTAFYLCASSEDRVKTSIYEQYFGPGTRLTVT.

The chain couples TRBV7-3 to TRBJ2-6; perhaps TRBD2 as D (5 bases). CDR1 is SGHTA, CDR2 FQGTGA, per germline. The length of the CDR3 is 15 residues. Trimming removed 5 bases at V and 0 bases at J, with 8 bases between. The chain's CDR3 is CASSRTYSGANVLTF. The DNA for the CDR3 is TGTGCCAGCAGCCGGACTTACTCTGGGGCCAACGTCCTGACTTTC.

The genes are TRBV28 and TRBJ2-7; 13 positions match TRBD2. Germline CDR1 and CDR2: MDHEN and SYDVKM. J gave up 7 bases and V 7 bases, and 10 bases lay outside the gene matches. This CDR3 comprises 15 residues. CDR3: CASTPGGLAGFEQYF. The CDR3 region has the DNA TGTGCCAGCACTCCCGGGGGACTAGCGGGATTTGAGCAGTACTTC.

The chain has TRBV27 and TRBJ2-7, with 10 nucleotides matching TRBD2. V was pared by 2 bases and J by 2 bases, with 9 bases of the junction left unmatched. This CDR3 region has 17 residues. CDR1 is MNHEY and CDR2 is SMNVEV in the germline V gene (reference sequence). In DNA, the CDR3 is TGTGCCAGCAGTTTAGTGGCTAGCGGGAGCCGTACCTACGAGCAGTACTTC. Protein sequence: CASSLVASGSRTYEQYF.

The chain joins TRBV4-1 to TRBJ2-1; TRBD2 matches at 12 bases. This CDR3 spans 16 amino acids. V dropped 0 bases and J dropped 7; count of bases not matched to a gene: 4. CDR1 is MGHRA, CDR2 YSYEKL, per germline. In DNA, the CDR3 is TGCGCCAGCAGCCAAGATAGACTAGCGGGAGCTAATGAGCAGTTCTTC. Residues: CASSQDRLAGANEQFF.

This sequence joins TRBV20-1 and TRBJ2-7, with TRBD1 as a possible D gene (5 bases). The CDR3 consists of 11 residues. The ends were cut back, 6 bases at V and 2 bases at J, with 8 bases in the middle. The germline V gene encodes CDR1 DFQATT and CDR2 SNEGSKA (reference sequence). CDR3 bases: TGCAGTGCAAAGACAGCCTACGAGCAGTACTTC. This codes for CSAKTAYEQYF.

Details on this clone: The junction departs from germline at one end; a sequencing error may be responsible. The V call is TRBV28, the J call TRBJ2-1, with TRBD2 as a possible D gene (7 bases). Germline CDR1 and CDR2: MDHEN and SYDVKM. This CDR3 is built from 19 residues. CDR3 residues: CASSLWAGEGGRTYNEQFF. CDR3 DNA: TGTGCCAGCAGTCTATGGGCGGGAGAGGGGGGCAGGACCTACAATGAGCAGTTCTTC.

This chain joins TRBV18 and TRBJ2-7; 10 positions match TRBD1. There are 14 residues in the CDR3. Trimming cost V 4 bases and J 0 bases; bases outside gene matches: 0. Germline CDR1 reads KGHSH; CDR2 reads LQKENI. The CDR3 DNA follows: TGTGCCAGCTCACGGGACAGGGGCTCCTACGAGCAGTACTTC. This encodes CASSRDRGSYEQYF.

The chain employs TRBV7-9 and TRBJ1-1, with 9 bases identical to TRBD1. Germline CDR1 and CDR2: SEHNR and FQNEAQ (reference sequence). Trimming cost V 5 bases and J 10 bases; bases outside gene matches: 5. This CDR3 region has 12 residues. CDR3 loop: CASSRGTGRAFF. Here the CDR3 DNA reads TGTGCCAGCAGCCGAGGGACAGGGAGAGCTTTCTTT.

The rearrangement joins TRBV7-9 to TRBJ1-1, with 7 bases lining up with TRBD1. The CDR3 is made up of 14 amino acids. The germline CDR1 and CDR2 sequences are SEHNR and FQNEAQ (reference sequence). J gave up 0 bases and V 5 bases, and 3 bases lay outside the gene matches. The chain's CDR3 is CASSAGQMNTEAFF. The CDR3 DNA reads TGTGCCAGCAGCGCGGGACAGATGAACACTGAAGCTTTCTTT.

The chain recombines TRBV11-2 with TRBJ2-1; D is possibly TRBD1 or TRBD2 (5 bases each). CDR3 length equals 16 residues. V was shortened by 3 bases and J by 0 bases, with 12 bases between the two germline ends. Germline loops: CDR1 SGHAT, CDR2 FQNNGV. The CDR3, as DNA: TGTGCCAGCAGCTTGGACGCAGGGAGCTCCTACAATGAGCAGTTCTTC. Residues: CASSLDAGSSYNEQFF.

This clone showed up just once. Written as DNA, the CDR3 is TGTGCCAGCAGTGAGGGGTCGAGTACGCAGTATTTT. It encodes CASSEGSSTQYF. This chain connects TRBV25-1 to TRBJ2-3; D unresolved. The germline V and J ends were trimmed by 3 bases and 8 bases, with 9 bases remaining between them. Germline-derived CDR1 and CDR2 are MGHDK and SYGVNS. This CDR3 has 12 amino acids. Combining the CDR3 with reference TRBV25-1 and TRBJ2-3 gives the whole variable domain EADIYQTPRYLVIGTGKKITLECSQTMGHDKMYWYQQDPGMELHLIHYSYGVNSTEKGDLSSESTVSRIRTEHFPLTLESARPSHTSQYLCASSEGSSTQYFGPGTRLTVL.

The rearrangement uses TRBV28 and TRBJ2-6, with 8 bases that match TRBD2. Trimming at V came to 2 bases and at J to 0 bases, leaving 12 bases not matched to a gene. The germline V gene encodes CDR1 MDHEN and CDR2 SYDVKM. The CDR3 sequence is 20 residues long. The CDR3 region has the DNA TGTGCCAGCAGTTTAGGGTTCTGGGCTAGCGGGCGCTCTGGGGCCAACGTCCTGACTTTC. Its protein product is CASSLGFWASGRSGANVLTF.

The chain uses TRBV5-1 and TRBJ2-7; D might be TRBD2 (6 bases). The V gene lost 1 base and the J gene lost 5 bases, with 7 bases spanning the gap. The CDR3 spans 12 residues. Germline assignment: CDR1 SGHRS and CDR2 YFSETQ. The CDR3 protein is CASSLRGDEQYF. In nucleotides, the CDR3 is TGCGCCAGCAGCTTGCGCGGGGACGAGCAGTACTTC.

This rearrangement joins TRBV5-1 to TRBJ1-4; possible D gene TRBD1, 5 bases. The V end was cut by 2 bases, the J end by 6 bases, with 11 bases between. Germline V gene lookup returns CDR1 SGHRS and CDR2 YFSETQ. The CDR3 consists of 14 residues. The CDR3 DNA is TGCGCCAGCAGCTTTGTTGGGGACGATGAAAAACTGTTTTTT. Amino acid sequence: CASSFVGDDEKLFF.

J is TRBJ2-7 and V is TRBV7-8; 9 bases are shared with TRBD2. The trim removed 2 bases at V and 2 bases at J, leaving 4 bases unmatched. The germline V gene encodes CDR1 SGHVS and CDR2 FQNEAQ. CDR3 length equals 15 residues. Here the CDR3 DNA reads TGTGCCAGCAGCTTATTAGCGGGAGTCCCCTACGAGCAGTACTTC. It yields the protein CASSLLAGVPYEQYF.

The chain combines TRBV11-1 with TRBJ2-1; 9 nucleotides agree with TRBD1. The CDR3 extends over 16 amino acids. CDR1 is SGHAT and CDR2 is FQDESV in the germline V gene (reference sequence). The V and J ends lost 4 bases and 5 bases, in that order; junction bases with no gene match: 9. The CDR3 reads CASSWPPGQGNNEQFF. The CDR3 region has the DNA TGTGCCAGCAGCTGGCCTCCGGGACAGGGTAACAATGAGCAGTTCTTC.

The V call is TRBV18, the J call TRBJ1-1; TRBD1 might be the D (6 bases). The CDR3 totals 16 residues. Trimming pared 3 bases from V and 6 bases from J, leaving 20 bases between. From germline, CDR1 is KGHSH and CDR2 LQKENI. This CDR3 reads CASSPGTTGMLSEAFF. The CDR3 DNA sequence: TGTGCCAGCTCACCGGGTACCACAGGGATGCTCTCTGAAGCTTTCTTT.

The rearrangement uses TRBV5-1 and TRBJ2-5; 8 bases are a match to TRBD1. Per the germline V gene, CDR1 is SGHRS and CDR2 is YFSETQ. V lost 4 bases, J lost 4 bases, and 6 bases stayed unmatched. CDR3 length equals 14 residues. The CDR3 DNA follows: TGCGCCAGCAGCAAGGACAGGGTGAGAGAGACCCAGTACTTC. It yields the protein CASSKDRVRETQYF.

The rearrangement joins TRBV25-1 to TRBJ2-2, with D uncertain. Germline V gene lookup returns CDR1 MGHDK and CDR2 SYGVNS. Trimming stripped 4 bases from V and 5 bases from J, with 20 bases between. This CDR3 has 17 amino acids. CDR3 sequence reads: CASSAKDSSRRTGELFF. Written as DNA, the CDR3 is TGTGCCAGCAGTGCCAAGGATTCGTCCAGACGGACCGGGGAGCTGTTTTTT.